This T cell receptor beta chain was captured by sequencing in a study of blood T cell repertoires in COVID-19. The overall study: Acute and convalescent COVID-19 samples came from the United States, Italy and Spain. Nucleic acid was either cDNA or gDNA, and it came from T cells, B-cell-depleted T cells, or PBMCs.

The sample holds one count of this clone. In the study's own analysis: Reference gene primers were amplified, and this amplification served to estimate nucleated cell counts. Profiling relied on immunoSEQ multiplex PCR, and the TCRdb table lists in-frame clones only, not all of them. The DNA gave D and trimming, while V, J and clone size come from that table. The sample contains some 22,000 clones, 70% to 90% of which appear only once. This receptor was taken from a human donor with active COVID-19. The donor label of this sample is uncertain. Sequencing used peripheral blood.

The CDR3 nucleotides are TGCGCCAGCAGCTTTGGGACAGGGGCCTACGAGCAGTACTTC. Protein product: CASSFGTGAYEQYF. The chain couples TRBV5-1 to TRBJ2-7; 10 nucleotides match TRBD1. The CDR3 runs to 14 residues. Germline CDR1 SGHRS, CDR2 YFSETQ. The ends lost 2 bases at V and 2 bases at J; junction bases unmatched: 1.